The rows below give T cell receptor beta chains drawn from one sample of a study of cytomegalovirus exposure and HLA in healthy donors. TCRdb keeps only in-frame clones here, not all; method: immunoSEQ multiplex PCR. The data show approximately 100,000 clones, with about 88% seen just once and roughly 2% held by the top ten. Source material: PBMCs. These receptors originate from a woman aged 18-35 years in good health and CMV-seropositive. Each CDR3 is given with its conserved first and last residue. D genes are given only for firm matches. A clone size is listed for some rows: how often the clone was seen (once, few, many), or a class if it is expanded.

clone size	J gene	V gene	D gene	CDR3 DNA	CDR3 protein
.	TRBJ1-5	TRBV28	TRBD1	TGTGCCAGCAGGGACCCCGGGACAGACGATCAGCCCCAGCATTTT	CASRDPGTDDQPQHF
.	TRBJ1-5	TRBV9	.	TGTGCCAGCAGCCCCGGGGATTTCGCTCAGCCCCAGCATTTT	CASSPGDFAQPQHF
.	TRBJ2-5	TRBV15	.	TGTGCCACCAGCAACAGAGGAGGGGAGGAGACCCAGTACTTC	CATSNRGGEETQYF
few	TRBJ1-1	TRBV18	TRBD1	TGTGCCAGCTCACCTCGGACAGGGGGCACTGAAGCTTTCTTT	CASSPRTGGTEAFF
.	TRBJ1-1	TRBV7-9	.	TGTGCCAGCAGCGAGGACAGCTGGATCACTGAAGCTTTCTTT	CASSEDSWITEAFF
once	TRBJ2-5	TRBV7-8	.	TGTGCCAGCAGCCTACTAACTGCGGGGGAGACCCAGTACTTC	CASSLLTAGETQYF
.	TRBJ1-5	TRBV7-8	.	TGTGCCAGCAGCTTGGGGGAGGAGGGACTTCAGCCCCAGCATTTT	CASSLGEEGLQPQHF
once	TRBJ1-1	TRBV27	.	TGTGCCAGCAGTTTACAGGCGGGGACTGAAGCTTTCTTT	CASSLQAGTEAFF
few	TRBJ2-2	TRBV18	.	TGTGCCAGCTCTCGCGCCCCGAACACCGGGGAGCTGTTTTTT	CASSRAPNTGELFF
.	TRBJ1-4	TRBV6-5	.	TGTGCCAGCAGTTATTCAGGGGCCGAAGATGAAAAACTGTTTTTT	CASSYSGAEDEKLFF
.	TRBJ1-5	TRBV7-2	.	TGTGCCAGCAGCTTACAGGGAAACGGCAATCAGCCCCAGCATTTT	CASSLQGNGNQPQHF
.	TRBJ2-5	TRBV7-9	.	TGTGCCAGCAGCTTATATTCAGGGTTCTGGGAGACCCAGTACTTC	CASSLYSGFWETQYF
.	TRBJ2-3	TRBV28	TRBD1	TGTGCCAGCAGTTCCGGACAGGGTGCTTCGGATACGCAGTATTTT	CASSSGQGASDTQYF
.	TRBJ1-2	TRBV15	TRBD1	TGTGCCACCAGCAGAGAGCCAGGACAGGGACTTGGGTATGGCTACACCTTC	CATSREPGQGLGYGYTF
.	TRBJ1-3	TRBV28	.	TGTGCCAGCAGTCAACAGGGCGCTGGAAACACCATATATTTT	CASSQQGAGNTIYF
.	TRBJ2-5	TRBV7-2	.	TGTGCCAGCAGCTTAGGTAGTCTACGGGAGACCCAGTACTTC	CASSLGSLRETQYF
.	TRBJ2-5	TRBV5-1	TRBD1	TGCGCCAGCAGCTTGTGGACAGGTCAGCAAGAGACCCAGTACTTC	CASSLWTGQQETQYF
.	TRBJ2-1	TRBV29-1	TRBD1	TGCAGCGTAGAGGGGCAGGGGGATCCTCTCAATGAGCAGTTCTTC	CSVEGQGDPLNEQFF
.	TRBJ1-1	TRBV27	.	TGTGCCAGCACCCCCGGGGGTCTAGGCACTGAAGCTTTCTTT	CASTPGGLGTEAFF
once	TRBJ2-7	TRBV7-2	.	TGTGCCAGCAGCTTGGGGGGGCGCGGGTACGAGCAGTACTTC	CASSLGGRGYEQYF
.	TRBJ2-1	TRBV9	TRBD2	TGTGCCAGCAGCGTAGGGGGAGGGGACTACAATGAGCAGTTCTTC	CASSVGGGDYNEQFF
once	TRBJ2-3	TRBV10-3	TRBD2	TGTGCCGCCCAGGAAGGGGGGGGGACTAGACGGCCCGATACGCAGTATTTT	CAAQEGGGTRRPDTQYF
few	TRBJ1-3	TRBV19	.	TGTGCCAGTACATCGGAGAGTTCCTTCTCTGGAAACACCATATATTTT	CASTSESSFSGNTIYF
once	TRBJ2-2	TRBV10-3	TRBD2	TGTGCCATCAGTCCTAGCGGGGGGGCCTCCACCGGGGAGCTGTTTTTT	CAISPSGGASTGELFF
.	TRBJ1-1	TRBV5-4	.	TGTGCCAGCAGCTTGGCCCCGGACAGGAACACTGAAGCTTTCTTT	CASSLAPDRNTEAFF
.	TRBJ2-7	TRBV7-9	TRBD1	TGTGCCAGCAGCCCCCCGACAGGGACCTACGAGCAGTACTTC	CASSPPTGTYEQYF
.	TRBJ2-7	TRBV12-1	.	TGTGCCAGCAGCCTAAGGGCGGGGGGAGCTTGTGATGAGCAGTACTTC	CASSLRAGGACDEQYF
.	TRBJ1-1	TRBV6-1	TRBD1	TGTGCCAGCAGCCAGACAGGGGTGGCTTTCTTT	CASSQTGVAFF
.	TRBJ1-3	TRBV9	TRBD1	TGTGCCAGCAGCTTCGGGACAGGCTCTGGAAACACCATATATTTT	CASSFGTGSGNTIYF
.	TRBJ2-7	TRBV6-1	TRBD1	TGTGCCAGCAGTCACAGGGGGATTACCTACGAGCAGTACTTC	CASSHRGITYEQYF
.	TRBJ1-1	TRBV29-1	.	TGCAGCGTTGAAGGGGGACCGGGGGATGAAGCTTTCTTT	CSVEGGPGDEAFF
.	TRBJ1-5	TRBV13	TRBD1	TGTGCCAGCAGCGCCGGACAGGTTTGGCAGCCCCAGCATTTT	CASSAGQVWQPQHF
few	TRBJ2-2	TRBV6-4	.	TGTGCCAGCAGTGACGCCCCGGGAGCGAACACCGGGGAGCTGTTTTTT	CASSDAPGANTGELFF
few	TRBJ1-1	TRBV2	.	TGTGCCAGCAGTGTTTTGGGGGGTAGCACTGAAGCTTTCTTT	CASSVLGGSTEAFF
.	TRBJ1-6	TRBV25-1	.	TGTGCCAGCAGTGAAAGGCAGGCGGGCAATTCACCCCTCCACTTT	CASSERQAGNSPLHF
.	TRBJ1-6	TRBV10-2	.	TGCGCCAGCAGTGAGTCGACCAGGGAAGGGAATTCACCCCTCCACTTT	CASSESTREGNSPLHF
.	TRBJ1-6	TRBV18	.	TGTGCCAGCTCACCTGCAGGCAGGGCAAGATATAATTCACCCCTCCACTTT	CASSPAGRARYNSPLHF
.	TRBJ2-5	TRBV6-5	TRBD2	TGTGCCAGCAGTTATGCGGGGGGCCAAGAGACCCAGTACTTC	CASSYAGGQETQYF
.	TRBJ2-7	TRBV2	TRBD1	TGTGCCAGCAAGATAGACAGGGCCGGGTACGAGCAGTACTTC	CASKIDRAGYEQYF